The entry that follows covers one T cell receptor beta chain sequence. Using immunoSEQ multiplex PCR, the repertoire was profiled, and TCRdb retains in-frame clones only, with some absent. This sample has tens of thousands of clones; about 96% occur once, and the top ten carry nearly 0.2%. These data are taken from a study of technical replicates of blood from a few donors. Sequenced sample: T cells isolated from PBMCs. The TCR comes from a human donor in good health.

The CDR3 region has the DNA TGTGCCATCAGTACGGGACAACGAGAAAAACTGTTTTTT. Its translation is CAISTGQREKLFF. The rearrangement links TRBV10-3 to TRBJ1-4; tentative D call: TRBD1 (6 bases). Germline loops: CDR1 ENHRY, CDR2 SYGVKD. The CDR3 loop spans 13 amino acids. V gave up 5 bases and J gave up 8 bases, with 12 bases separating them.